The subject of this entry is one T cell receptor (beta chain). Its target is not known. MiXCR, applied by TCRdb to the 5' RACE reads, yields one record per CDR3 protein. The sample gives over 450,000 distinct CDR3 sequences, about a fifth of which show up once; approximately 12% is in the top ten. These data are taken from a study of T-cell memory formation after mild COVID-19. Study background: Clusters of TCRs were largely donor specific. Study results and caveats: The second-wave clones peaking on day 37 were not confirmed as SARS-CoV-2-specific. Memory cells collected pre-infection included some clones that later responded, suggesting cross-reactive memory joined.

This receptor was obtained from an adult woman who had mild COVID-19 (a few samples of this study predate the infection). Cell type and time point are not known. Sequenced material: PBMCs or a T cell subset sorted from them (not recorded which).

The CDR3 loop reads CASSPSEGEYNEQFF. CDR3 DNA: TGTGCCAGCAGCCCTTCGGAGGGAGAATACAATGAGCAGTTCTTC. This chain joins TRBV6-5 and TRBJ2-1; D perhaps matches TRBD2 (6 bases). Germline V lookup: CDR1 MNHEY, CDR2 SVGAGI. The V end lost 6 bases, the J end lost 4 bases, and 16 bases lay between the germline ends. CDR3 length: 15 amino acids.